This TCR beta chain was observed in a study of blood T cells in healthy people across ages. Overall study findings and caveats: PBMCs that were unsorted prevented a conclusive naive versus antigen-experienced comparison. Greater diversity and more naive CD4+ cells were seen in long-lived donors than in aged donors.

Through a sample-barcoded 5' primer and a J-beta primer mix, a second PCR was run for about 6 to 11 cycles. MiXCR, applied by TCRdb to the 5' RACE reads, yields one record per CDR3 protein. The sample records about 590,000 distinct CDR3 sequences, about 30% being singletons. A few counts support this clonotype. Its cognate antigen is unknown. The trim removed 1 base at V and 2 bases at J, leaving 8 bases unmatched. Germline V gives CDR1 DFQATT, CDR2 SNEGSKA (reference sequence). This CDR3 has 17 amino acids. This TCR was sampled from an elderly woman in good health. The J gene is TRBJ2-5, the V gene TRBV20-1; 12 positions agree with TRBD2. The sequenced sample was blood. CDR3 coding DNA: TGCAGTGCTAGAGGGCCGCCTAGCGGGAGGGTACAAGAGACCCAGTACTTC. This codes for CSARGPPSGRVQETQYF.